This T cell receptor (beta chain) was retrieved from a study of blood T cell repertoires in COVID-19. Study processing details: Amplification from reference gene primers served as the basis for estimated nucleated cell counts. Some clones are missing from TCRdb's copy, which holds only in-frame ones; the method was immunoSEQ multiplex PCR. For V, J and clone size, that table is used; D and trimming come from the DNA. The sample holds some 300,000 clones, around 90% seen once. This clone was counted once. This receptor was identified in a man aged 70-80 years with acute or convalescent COVID-19. The specimen sequenced was peripheral blood.

This CDR3 is CASSRTSGGLGYEQYF. CDR3 DNA sequence: TGTGCCAGCAGCCGGACTAGCGGGGGCCTAGGGTACGAGCAGTACTTC. V and J are TRBV5-4 and TRBJ2-7, with 13 bases aligning to TRBD2. This CDR3 is built from 16 residues. V dropped 4 bases and J dropped 4; count of bases not matched to a gene: 8. CDR1 and CDR2 (germline): SGHNT, YYREEE (reference sequence).